This record covers a single T cell receptor beta chain. What it binds is unknown. The data belong to a study of T cell repertoires in cytomegalovirus infection. Across the whole study: CMV infection together with matching HLA type was indicated by public TCR beta signatures. Findings and limits, study-wide: Accumulated public TCR beta family frequency recognized individuals carrying CMV together with the relevant HLA. What dominated the ex vivo response were HLA-C-restricted CMV-specific TCR beta clonotypes.

The V end was cut by 4 bases, the J end by 7 bases, with 11 bases between. The CDR3 sequence is 12 residues long. Germline CDR1 is MDHEN and CDR2 is SYDVKM. Via MiXCR, TCRdb re-called the reads, giving one row per CDR3 protein. Found here are more than 400,000 distinct CDR3 sequences, 26% of them singletons; the top ten hold approximately 13%. The clonotype was recovered from a human donor in good health (CMV status not recorded). Some clones in this sample may be carry-over from other donors' samples. V is TRBV28 and J is TRBJ2-7; D might be TRBD1 or TRBD2, each matching 5 bases. The sequencing input was PBMCs. The CDR3 reads CASSWGWREQYF. CDR3 nucleotides: TGTGCCAGCAGTTGGGGCTGGAGGGAGCAGTACTTC. Using reference TRBV28 and TRBJ2-7 for the parts outside the CDR3, the full variable domain is DVKVTQSSRYLVKRTGEKVFLECVQDMDHENMFWYRQDPGLGLRLIYFSYDVKMKEKGDIPEGYSVSREKKERFSLILESASTNQTSMYLCASSWGWREQYFGPGTRLTVT.